These 3 T cell receptor beta chains originate from one sample sequenced in a study of cytomegalovirus exposure and HLA in healthy donors. The PCR used 60 Vbeta and 13 Jbeta primers. TCRdb's copy holds only in-frame clones and misses some; the assay was immunoSEQ multiplex PCR. The sample has around 220,000 clones; about 83% are singletons. Input material: PBMCs. These receptors were taken from a man aged 40-50 years in good health and CMV-seronegative.

The V and J genes are TRBV18 and TRBJ2-5; D may be TRBD1 (5 bases). The germline V and J ends were trimmed by 3 bases and 0 bases, with 11 bases remaining between them. The CDR3 has 15 amino acids. Looked up from germline, CDR1 is KGHSH and CDR2 is LQKENI. The CDR3 region is CASSPRQGYQETQYF. In DNA form, the CDR3 reads TGTGCCAGCTCACCCCGTCAGGGTTACCAAGAGACCCAGTACTTC. The entire variable domain, with the rest obtained from reference TRBV18 and TRBJ2-5, is as follows: NAGVMQNPRHLVRRRGQEARLRCSPMKGHSHVYWYRQLPEEGLKFMVYLQKENIIDESGMPKERFSAEFPKEGPSILRIQQVVRGDSAAYFCASSPRQGYQETQYFGPGTRLLVL.

CDR3 sequence: CASSETGLAGGNEQFF. The DNA for the CDR3 is TGTGCCAGCAGCGAAACAGGACTAGCGGGAGGAAATGAGCAGTTCTTC. V and J are TRBV7-3 and TRBJ2-1; 14 nucleotides match TRBD2. The CDR3 length is 16 residues. The V gene end was trimmed by 5 bases and the J gene end by 7 bases; junction bases not matched to a gene: 7. Germline V CDR1 and CDR2: SGHTA, FQGTGA.

This clone was observed a handful of times. The V and J genes are TRBV4-3 and TRBJ1-1; D gene uncertain. With 3 bases removed from V and 1 base from J, the gap between germline ends came to 12 bases. This CDR3 contains 15 residues. Germline loops: CDR1 LGHNA, CDR2 YSLEER. The CDR3 nucleotides are TGCGCCAGCAGCCACCGGTCCGAAAAGAACACTGAAGCTTTCTTT. Protein: CASSHRSEKNTEAFF.